A selection of T cell receptor beta chains follows, all from one sample in a study of cytomegalovirus exposure and HLA in healthy donors. Some clones are missing from TCRdb's copy, which holds only in-frame ones; the method was immunoSEQ multiplex PCR. The table lists over 150,000 clones, over 75% of them singletons. Source material: PBMCs. Source of these receptors: a woman aged 40 to 55 in good health and CMV-seropositive. Each CDR3 is given with its conserved first and last residue. A D gene is named only where the DNA matches it firmly. Rows give clone size only sometimes, using once, few, many, or a class for an expanded clone.

>TRBJ2-3|TRBV6-1|-|-
CASSEAMDTQYF
TGTGCCAGCAGTGAGGCCATGGATACGCAGTATTTT
>TRBJ2-5|TRBV28|-|TRBD2
CASSLSTGGGVKTQYF
TGTGCCAGCAGTTTATCCACCGGGGGAGGGGTAAAGACCCAGTACTTC
>TRBJ2-1|TRBV5-1|-|TRBD2
CASSLGLAERGYNEQFF
TGCGCCAGCAGCTTGGGACTAGCGGAGAGAGGTTACAATGAGCAGTTCTTC
>TRBJ2-3|TRBV5-6|-|-
CASSLRGAGYTDTQYF
TGTGCCAGCAGCTTGCGGGGGGCGGGGTACACAGATACGCAGTATTTT
>TRBJ2-2|TRBV7-3|-|-
CASSRVGKSDTGELFF
TGTGCCAGCAGTCGGGTAGGAAAAAGTGACACCGGGGAGCTGTTTTTT
>TRBJ2-1|TRBV18|-|TRBD2
CASQLAGVGEQFF
TGTGCCAGCCAACTAGCGGGAGTGGGTGAGCAGTTCTTC
>TRBJ1-1|TRBV4-1|-|TRBD1
CASSPTGTGNTEAFF
TGCGCCAGCAGCCCAACCGGGACAGGGAATACTGAAGCTTTCTTT
>TRBJ2-1|TRBV21-1|-|-
CASSKRWPGTSGREYNEQFF
TGTGCCAGCAGCAAGAGGTGGCCCGGGACTAGCGGGCGCGAATACAATGAGCAGTTCTTC
>TRBJ1-5|TRBV18|few|TRBD1
CASSPEGQYQPQHF
TGTGCCAGCTCACCAGAGGGACAGTATCAGCCCCAGCATTTT
>TRBJ2-3|TRBV7-9|-|-
CASSSRIAESSTDTQYF
TGTGCCAGCAGCTCCCGCATAGCGGAGTCTAGCACAGATACGCAGTATTTT
>TRBJ2-7|TRBV7-5|-|-
CVRSLGGQGDYEQYF
TGTGTCAGAAGCTTAGGGGGACAGGGGGATTACGAGCAGTACTTC
>TRBJ2-7|TRBV27|once|TRBD2
CASSSGTSGSYEQYF
TGTGCCAGCAGCTCCGGGACTAGCGGGAGTTACGAGCAGTACTTC
>TRBJ1-4|TRBV9|-|TRBD1
CASSVGQGNEKLFF
TGTGCCAGCAGCGTAGGACAGGGGAATGAAAAACTGTTTTTT
>TRBJ2-5|TRBV11-2|-|TRBD1
CASSLGGQGWTQKETQYF
TGTGCCAGCAGCTTAGGGGGACAGGGTTGGACTCAGAAGGAGACCCAGTACTTC
>TRBJ1-2|TRBV25-1|-|TRBD1
CASSDLQGAGGYTF
TGTGCCAGCAGTGACCTGCAGGGGGCGGGCGGCTACACCTTC
>TRBJ2-7|TRBV9|-|TRBD2
CASSVADSGSYEQYF
TGTGCCAGCAGCGTAGCGGATAGCGGGAGTTACGAGCAGTACTTC
>TRBJ1-1|TRBV6-1|-|TRBD1
CASKRQGEYTEAFF
TGTGCCAGCAAAAGACAGGGGGAATACACTGAAGCTTTCTTT
>TRBJ2-5|TRBV5-4|-|TRBD1
CASSPDRQETQYF
TGTGCCAGCAGCCCGGACAGGCAAGAGACCCAGTACTTC
>TRBJ2-4|TRBV19|-|TRBD1
CASSIGGQGLAKNIQYF
TGTGCCAGTAGTATCGGGGGACAGGGGTTGGCCAAAAACATTCAGTACTTC
>TRBJ2-7|TRBV27|-|TRBD2
CASSWSGRAGEQYF
TGTGCCAGCAGCTGGAGCGGGAGGGCCGGGGAGCAGTACTTC
>TRBJ2-1|TRBV14|-|TRBD2
CASSQEPRGAGRSLEQFF
TGTGCCAGCAGCCAAGAGCCTAGGGGAGCGGGAAGGTCTCTTGAGCAGTTCTTC
>TRBJ1-5|TRBV5-5|few|TRBD1
CASGPRTGDNQPQHF
TGTGCCAGCGGCCCCCGGACAGGGGACAATCAGCCCCAGCATTTT
>TRBJ2-2|TRBV6-5|-|-
CASSNSPNTGELFF
TGTGCCAGCTCTAATTCGCCGAACACCGGGGAGCTGTTTTTT
>TRBJ1-4|TRBV6-5|-|TRBD1
CASSPYRGEKLFF
TGTGCCAGCAGTCCATACAGGGGCGAAAAACTGTTTTTT
>TRBJ2-2|TRBV5-4|-|-
CASSLKGFTGELFF
TGTGCCAGCAGCTTGAAGGGGTTCACCGGGGAGCTGTTTTTT
>TRBJ1-4|TRBV7-8|few|TRBD1
CASSLGTPDRGGPSTNEKLFF
TGTGCCAGCAGCTTAGGTACCCCTGACAGGGGAGGACCCTCAACTAATGAAAAACTGTTTTTT
>TRBJ2-1|TRBV29-1|-|TRBD2
CSVEGQTSGRIYNEQFF
TGCAGCGTTGAAGGCCAGACTAGCGGGAGAATTTACAATGAGCAGTTCTTC
>TRBJ2-7|TRBV19|-|-
CASSITRVSYEQYF
TGTGCCAGTAGTATTACGCGGGTCTCCTACGAGCAGTACTTC
>TRBJ1-5|TRBV30|-|TRBD1
CAWSLGQGKQPQHF
TGTGCCTGGAGCCTGGGACAGGGAAAGCAGCCCCAGCATTTT
>TRBJ1-1|TRBV5-4|once|TRBD1
CASSGQDGEAFF
TGTGCCAGCAGCGGACAGGATGGTGAAGCTTTCTTT
>TRBJ2-7|TRBV19|-|-
CASSSTRTYEQYF
TGTGCCAGTAGTAGCACCAGGACCTACGAGCAGTACTTC
>TRBJ2-7|TRBV5-6|few|TRBD2
CASSWGLGDYEQYF
TGTGCCAGCAGCTGGGGACTAGGAGATTACGAGCAGTACTTC
>TRBJ2-3|TRBV5-1|-|TRBD2
CASSLVAGVKDTQYF
TGCGCCAGCAGCTTGGTAGCGGGAGTAAAAGATACGCAGTATTTT
>TRBJ1-1|TRBV7-3|-|-
CASSLNQGFEAFF
TGTGCCAGCAGCTTAAATCAGGGATTTGAAGCTTTCTTT
>TRBJ1-1|TRBV28|-|TRBD1
CASSSPGTVNTEAFF
TGTGCCAGCAGTTCGCCAGGGACAGTGAACACTGAAGCTTTCTTT